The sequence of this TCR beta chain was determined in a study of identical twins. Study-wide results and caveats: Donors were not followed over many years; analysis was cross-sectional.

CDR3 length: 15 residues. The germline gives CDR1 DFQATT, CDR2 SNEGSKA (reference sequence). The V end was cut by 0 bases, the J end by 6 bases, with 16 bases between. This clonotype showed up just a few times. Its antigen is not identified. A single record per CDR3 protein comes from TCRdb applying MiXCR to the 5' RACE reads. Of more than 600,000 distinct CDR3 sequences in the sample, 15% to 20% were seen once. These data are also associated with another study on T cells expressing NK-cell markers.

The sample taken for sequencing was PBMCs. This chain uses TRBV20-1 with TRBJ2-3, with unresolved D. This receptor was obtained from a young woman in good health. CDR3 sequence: CSARDPLPVADTQYF. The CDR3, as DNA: TGCAGTGCTAGAGACCCCCTCCCAGTCGCGGATACGCAGTATTTT.